These 16 T cell receptor beta chains were sequenced from one sample in a study of cytomegalovirus exposure and HLA in healthy donors. The PCR employed 60 Vbeta primers together with 13 Jbeta primers. Profiled with immunoSEQ multiplex PCR; TCRdb holds only in-frame clones, not every one. Of over 75,000 clones listed, around 74% are singletons. Sequenced input: PBMCs. The origin of the receptors is a man aged 50 or older in good health and CMV-seropositive.

The gene calls are TRBV10-3 and TRBJ1-1; TRBD1 matches 7 bases. The V gene's germline CDR1 is ENHRY and CDR2 SYGVKD. Germline trimming cut 6 bases from V and 4 bases from J; bases unmatched to any gene: 8. This CDR3 comprises 14 residues. The CDR3: CAIRPTGISTEAFF. The CDR3 DNA is TGTGCCATCAGGCCGACAGGGATAAGCACTGAAGCTTTCTTT.

The J gene is TRBJ1-2, the V gene TRBV30; 9 bases fit TRBD1. This CDR3 has 14 residues. Germline V CDR1 and CDR2: GTSNPN, SVGIG (reference sequence). J gave up 2 bases and V 6 bases, and 7 bases lay outside the gene matches. CDR3 DNA sequence: TGTGCCTGTTCTCCGGGACAGGGAAACTATGGCTACACCTTC. It is translated as CACSPGQGNYGYTF.

V gene TRBV4-3 combines with J gene TRBJ2-1, with TRBD2 matching 16 bases. Trimming cost V 3 bases and J 8 bases; bases outside gene matches: 7. CDR1 LGHNA and CDR2 YSLEER come from the germline V gene. This CDR3 is built from 17 residues. CDR3 residues: CASSQGLAGGQGDEQFF. The CDR3 DNA reads TGCGCCAGCAGCCAGGGACTAGCGGGGGGGCAGGGAGATGAGCAGTTCTTC.

V gene TRBV11-2 combines with J gene TRBJ2-7, with 7 bases aligning to TRBD1. J lost 7 bases, V lost 4 bases, and 7 bases had no gene match. CDR3 length: 13 residues. Germline values: CDR1 SGHAT, CDR2 FQNNGV. CDR3 sequence (DNA): TGTGCCAGCAGCTCAGGGTACAGGGGTGAGCAGTACTTC. Translated, it gives CASSSGYRGEQYF. The variable domain in full, completed from reference TRBV11-2 and TRBJ2-7, reads EAGVAQSPRYKIIEKRQSVAFWCNPISGHATLYWYQQILGQGPKLLIQFQNNGVVDDSQLPKDRFSAERLKGVDSTLKIQPAKLEDSAVYLCASSSGYRGEQYFGPGTRLTVT.

The rearrangement links TRBV14 to TRBJ2-1, with D possibly matching TRBD1 (5 bases). V was cut by 0 bases and J by 2 bases, with 14 bases left in between. This CDR3 is built from 17 residues. CDR1 and CDR2 (germline): SGHDN, FVKESK. This CDR3 reads CASSQETELGTYNEQFF. DNA for the CDR3: TGTGCCAGCAGCCAAGAGACAGAACTTGGCACCTACAATGAGCAGTTCTTC. The whole variable domain, remainder taken from reference TRBV14 and TRBJ2-1, is EAGVTQFPSHSVIEKGQTVTLRCDPISGHDNLYWYRRVMGKEIKFLLHFVKESKQDESGMPNNRFLAERTGGTYSTLKVQPAELEDSGVYFCASSQETELGTYNEQFFGPGTRLTVL.

This clone was counted a few times. CDR3 nucleotides: TGCGCCAGCAGCCAAGAAGGGGACAAAGAGACCCAGTACTTC. Protein product: CASSQEGDKETQYF. The V call is TRBV4-1, the J call TRBJ2-5, with a tentative D call TRBD1 (6 bases). Trimming took 0 bases from V and 3 from J, leaving 8 bases between them. CDR3 size: 14 residues. CDR1 and CDR2 (germline): MGHRA, YSYEKL.

J is TRBJ1-1 and V is TRBV30; 11 bases line up with TRBD1. With V trimmed by 2 bases and J by 5 bases, 4 bases remained unmatched. The CDR3 has 14 amino acids. Germline V gives CDR1 GTSNPN, CDR2 SVGIG (reference sequence). The CDR3 sequence: CAWSTGQGGTEAFF. Here the CDR3 DNA reads TGTGCCTGGAGTACGGGACAGGGGGGGACTGAAGCTTTCTTT.

V gene TRBV7-8 combines with J gene TRBJ2-7; 8 nucleotides align to TRBD2. Germline V gene lookup returns CDR1 SGHVS and CDR2 FQNEAQ. This CDR3 is built from 16 residues. The ends lost 1 base at V and 2 bases at J; junction bases unmatched: 7. The DNA for the CDR3 is TGTGCCAGCAGCTTAGTGGCAGCGGGGGTCACCTACGAGCAGTACTTC. Its protein is CASSLVAAGVTYEQYF.

V gene TRBV6-5 combines with J gene TRBJ1-4, with 8 bases that match TRBD1. J gave up 7 bases and V 5 bases, and 6 bases lay outside the gene matches. Germline CDR1 reads MNHEY; CDR2 reads SVGAGI. The CDR3 is made up of 14 amino acids. In DNA, the CDR3 is TGTGCCAGCAGTAGTACAGGGGGAGGTGAAAAACTGTTTTTT. Its protein is CASSSTGGGEKLFF.

The chain links TRBV4-3 to TRBJ2-5, with TRBD2 identical over 11 bases. The J call could be wrong; TRBJ2-7 is a better fit for the DNA end. Germline CDR1 is LGHNA and CDR2 is YSLEER. CDR3 length: 16 amino acids. The CDR3 DNA reads as TGCGCCAGCAGCCGGACAGGGACTAGCGGTAGGTACGAGCAGTACTTC. Translation gives CASSRTGTSGRYEQYF.

CDR3 DNA sequence: TGTGCCAGCAGCTTAGCAATGACTAGCGGGGGGGAAATTGAGCAGTTCTTC. Translating it yields CASSLAMTSGGEIEQFF. J is TRBJ2-1 and V is TRBV7-2, with 14 bases aligning to TRBD2. The CDR3 has 17 amino acids. Germline-derived CDR1 and CDR2 are SGHTA and FQGNSA. With V trimmed by 0 bases and J by 9 bases, 7 bases remained unmatched.

A few counts support this clone. One end of the junction varies from germline; a read error may be responsible. The chain has TRBV4-3 and TRBJ1-2; TRBD1 matches at 7 bases. In germline, CDR1 is LGHNA, CDR2 YSLEER. The CDR3 runs 16 residues. CDR3 in amino acids: CASSQDPITGEDGYPF. The CDR3 DNA reads TGCGCCAGCAGCCAAGACCCCATAACAGGGGAGGATGGCTACCCCTTC.

The gene calls are TRBV27 and TRBJ1-2; D remains ambiguous. Trimming took 3 bases from V and 5 from J, leaving 10 bases between them. The germline CDR1 and CDR2 sequences are MNHEY and SMNVEV (reference sequence). CDR3 length: 13 residues. Here the CDR3 reads CASSLAGGYGYTF. The CDR3 DNA reads as TGTGCCAGCAGTTTGGCAGGCGGGTATGGCTACACCTTC.

V gene TRBV9 combines with J gene TRBJ2-7; D is uncertain. V lost 0 bases and J lost 0, with 10 bases in between. Germline lookup yields CDR1 SGDLS and CDR2 YYNGEE. The length of the CDR3 is 15 residues. The CDR3 region has the DNA TGTGCCAGCAGCGTAGATAGTCGTGGCTCCTACGAGCAGTACTTC. Translating gives CASSVDSRGSYEQYF.

J is TRBJ2-7 and V is TRBV30; 7 positions match TRBD1. This CDR3 spans 15 amino acids. Germline V lookup: CDR1 GTSNPN, CDR2 SVGIG (reference sequence). The V segment lost 0 bases and the J segment 0 bases; nucleotides outside the gene matches: 5. The CDR3 coding sequence is TGTGCCTGGAGTGTACAGACAGGGAGCTCCTACGAGCAGTACTTC. Translating it yields CAWSVQTGSSYEQYF.

The chain combines TRBV7-2 with TRBJ2-2, with 10 bases matching TRBD1. Germline V gives CDR1 SGHTA, CDR2 FQGNSA. The CDR3 is 16 amino acids. V shed 4 bases and J 2 bases; nucleotides not matched to a gene: 4. In DNA, the CDR3 is TGTGCCAGCAGCTCCCGACAGGGGGCTAACACCGGGGAGCTGTTTTTT. Residues: CASSSRQGANTGELFF.